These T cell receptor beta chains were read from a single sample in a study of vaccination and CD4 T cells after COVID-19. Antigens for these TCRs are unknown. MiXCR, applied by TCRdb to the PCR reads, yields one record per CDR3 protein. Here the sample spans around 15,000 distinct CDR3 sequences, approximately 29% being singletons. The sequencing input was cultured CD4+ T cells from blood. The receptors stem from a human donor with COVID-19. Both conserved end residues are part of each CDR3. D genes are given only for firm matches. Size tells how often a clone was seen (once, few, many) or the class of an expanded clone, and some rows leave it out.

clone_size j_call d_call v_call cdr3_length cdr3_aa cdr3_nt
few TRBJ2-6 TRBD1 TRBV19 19 CASSIKGQGPTSGANVLTF TGTGCCAGTAGTATTAAAGGACAGGGGCCCACCTCTGGGGCCAACGTCCTGACTTTC
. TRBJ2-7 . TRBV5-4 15 CASSLYRAERYEQYF TGTGCCAGCAGCCTGTATAGGGCCGAGAGGTACGAGCAGTACTTC
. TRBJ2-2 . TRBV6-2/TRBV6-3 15 CASSYSGMGTGELFF TGTGCCAGCAGTTACTCAGGGATGGGCACCGGGGAGCTGTTTTTT
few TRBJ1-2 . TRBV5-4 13 CASSLARDYGYTF TGTGCCAGCAGCTTGGCCAGGGACTATGGCTACACCTTC
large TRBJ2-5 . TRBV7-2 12 CASSLGPGTQYF TGTGCCAGCAGCTTAGGGCCTGGGACCCAGTACTTC
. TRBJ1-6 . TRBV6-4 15 CASSVRPGVNSPLHF TGTGCCAGCAGCGTTAGACCGGGTGTTAATTCACCCCTCCACTTT
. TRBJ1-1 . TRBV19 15 CASSRVGVPNTEAFF TGTGCCAGTAGTCGAGTGGGGGTGCCCAACACTGAAGCTTTCTTT
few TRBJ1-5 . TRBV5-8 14 CASSGRDSNQPQHF TGTGCCAGCAGCGGCCGGGACTCCAATCAGCCCCAGCATTTT
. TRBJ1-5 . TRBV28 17 CASSLFGNPRANQPQHF TGTGCCAGCAGTTTATTCGGGAATCCCCGGGCCAATCAGCCCCAGCATTTT
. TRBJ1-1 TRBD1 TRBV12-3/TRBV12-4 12 CASSLRQGVAFF TGTGCCAGCAGTTTAAGACAGGGTGTAGCTTTCTTT
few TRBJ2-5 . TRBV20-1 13 CSARRTVQETQYF TGCAGTGCTAGAAGGACAGTACAAGAGACCCAGTACTTC
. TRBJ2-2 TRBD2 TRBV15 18 CATSRESLAGRNTGELFF TGTGCCACCAGCAGAGAAAGCTTAGCGGGGAGGAACACCGGGGAGCTGTTTTTT
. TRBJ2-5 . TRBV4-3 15 CASSTGEKGLETQYF TGCGCCAGCAGCACCGGGGAAAAAGGGTTGGAGACCCAGTACTTC
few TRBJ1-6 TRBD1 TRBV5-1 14 CASSLEGANSPLHF TGCGCCAGCAGCTTGGAGGGGGCGAATTCACCCCTCCACTTT
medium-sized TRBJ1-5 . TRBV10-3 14 CAISRRRGNQPQHF TGTGCCATCAGTCGGAGACGGGGCAATCAGCCCCAGCATTTT
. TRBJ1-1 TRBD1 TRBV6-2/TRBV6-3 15 CASSFRGLFLTEAFF TGTGCCAGCAGTTTCAGGGGGCTTTTTCTCACTGAAGCTTTCTTT
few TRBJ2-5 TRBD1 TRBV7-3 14 CASSPGDRKETQYF TGTGCCAGCAGCCCGGGGGACAGGAAAGAGACCCAGTACTTC
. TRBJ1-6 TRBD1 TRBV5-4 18 CASSSSGTGGFGNSPLHF TGTGCCAGCAGCTCCTCCGGGACAGGGGGCTTTGGGAATTCACCCCTCCACTTT
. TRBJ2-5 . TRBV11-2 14 CASSLEVGQETQYF TGTGCCAGCAGCCTGGAAGTAGGGCAAGAGACCCAGTACTTC
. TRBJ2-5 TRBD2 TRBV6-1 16 CASSQKTSGGGETQYF TGTGCCAGCAGCCAAAAGACTAGCGGGGGGGGCGAGACCCAGTACTTC
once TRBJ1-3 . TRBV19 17 CASSIDLLALGGNTIYF TGTGCCAGTAGTATAGATCTATTGGCCCTTGGGGGAAACACCATATATTTT
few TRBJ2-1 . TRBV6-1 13 CASSEYRVGEQFF TGTGCCAGCAGTGAGTACAGGGTGGGTGAGCAGTTCTTC
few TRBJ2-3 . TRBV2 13 CASNREVTDTQYF TGTGCCAGCAACAGGGAGGTCACAGATACGCAGTATTTT
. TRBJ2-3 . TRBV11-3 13 CASSLGPSDTQYF TGTGCCAGCAGCTTAGGCCCTTCAGATACGCAGTATTTT
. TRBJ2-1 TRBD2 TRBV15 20 CATSRDPTGRGGSSYNEQFF TGTGCCACCAGCAGAGATCCGACTGGGCGGGGGGGAAGCTCCTACAATGAGCAGTTCTTC
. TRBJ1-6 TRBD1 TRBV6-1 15 CASGREDRGNSPLHF TGTGCCAGCGGACGGGAGGACAGGGGGAATTCACCCCTCCACTTT
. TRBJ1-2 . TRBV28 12 CASSLPGTGYTF TGTGCCAGCAGTTTACCAGGAACTGGCTACACCTTC
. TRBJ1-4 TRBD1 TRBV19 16 CASSQTRQGSGEKLFF TGTGCCAGTAGTCAGACCCGACAGGGCTCTGGTGAAAAACTGTTTTTT